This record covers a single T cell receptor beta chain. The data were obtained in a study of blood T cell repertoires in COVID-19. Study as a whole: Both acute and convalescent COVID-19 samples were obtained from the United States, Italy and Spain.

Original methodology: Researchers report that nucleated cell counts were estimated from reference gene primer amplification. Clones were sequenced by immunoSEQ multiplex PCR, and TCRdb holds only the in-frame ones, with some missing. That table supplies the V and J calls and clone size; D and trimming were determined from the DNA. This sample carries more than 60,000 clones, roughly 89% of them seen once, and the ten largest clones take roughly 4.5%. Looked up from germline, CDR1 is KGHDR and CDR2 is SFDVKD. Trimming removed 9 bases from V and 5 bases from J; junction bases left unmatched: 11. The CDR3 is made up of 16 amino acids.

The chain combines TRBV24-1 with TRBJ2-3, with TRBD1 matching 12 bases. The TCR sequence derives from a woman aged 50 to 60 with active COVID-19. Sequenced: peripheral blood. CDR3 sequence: CATGSGDRGRLDTQYF. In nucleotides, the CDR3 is TGTGCCACCGGCTCGGGGGACAGGGGGCGCTTAGATACGCAGTATTTT.